Presented here are 21 T cell receptor beta chains from one specimen sequenced in a study of cytotoxic CD8 clonotypes in ibrutinib-treated CLL. Assay used: immunoSEQ multiplex PCR; TCRdb lists only in-frame clones, some missing. Altogether around 76,000 clones are present, 75% to 90% being singletons, with the ten largest covering about 39%. This sample comprised PBMCs, obtained after 24 months of ibrutinib treatment. The receptors originated from a human donor with chronic lymphocytic leukemia.

V is TRBV19 and J is TRBJ1-2, with D maybe TRBD1 (5 bases). Per germline, CDR1 LNHDA and CDR2 SQIVND (reference sequence). The CDR3 totals 15 residues. V lost 5 bases to trimming and J lost 3 bases, with 16 bases between them. CDR3 region: CASSLDIRGDYGYTF. Written as DNA, the CDR3 is TGTGCCAGTAGTTTGGACATCCGGGGGGACTATGGCTACACCTTC. The variable domain in full, with the rest retrieved from reference TRBV19 and TRBJ1-2, is DGGITQSPKYLFRKEGQNVTLSCEQNLNHDAMYWYRQDPGQGLRLIYYSQIVNDFQKGDIAEGYSVSREKKESFPLTVTSAQKNPTAFYLCASSLDIRGDYGYTFGSGTRLTVV.

The chain couples TRBV10-2 to TRBJ2-1; a weak D match, TRBD1 (6 bases). The CDR3 is 17 residues long. Germline V CDR1 and CDR2: WSHSY, SAAADI. V lost 3 bases and J 4 bases, leaving 19 bases between the germline ends. CDR3 amino acids: CASSDRAGVGLYNEQFF. The CDR3 DNA sequence: TGCGCCAGCAGTGACCGCGCAGGGGTGGGGTTATACAATGAGCAGTTCTTC.

V gene TRBV13 combines with J gene TRBJ2-2; D possibly matches TRBD1 or TRBD2 (6 bases each). The CDR3 is 17 residues long. V was trimmed by 5 bases and J by 6 bases, leaving 22 bases between them. Germline lookup yields CDR1 PRHDT and CDR2 FYEKMQ (reference sequence). CDR3 nucleotides: TGTGCCAGCAGCCAACTTCAACTAGGGGGGATTGCCGGGGAGCTGTTTTTT. Its translation: CASSQLQLGGIAGELFF.

This clone was seen a single time. The V gene is TRBV5-1, the J gene TRBJ2-1; 10 nucleotides agree with TRBD1. Trimming removed 0 bases from V and 3 bases from J; junction bases left unmatched: 6. Germline CDR1 is SGHRS and CDR2 is YFSETQ. The CDR3 contains 17 residues. In nucleotides, the CDR3 is TGCGCCAGCAGCTTGGGGTCCGGGACAGGGGTCTACAATGAGCAGTTCTTC. Translating it yields CASSLGSGTGVYNEQFF.

V and J are TRBV10-3 and TRBJ2-1; 11 nucleotides line up with TRBD2. The CDR3 sequence is 17 residues long. The germline CDR1 and CDR2 sequences are ENHRY and SYGVKD. Trimming removed 2 bases from V and 8 bases from J; junction bases left unmatched: 11. The CDR3, as DNA: TGTGCCATCAGTGAGGGGGTAGCGGGAGGGCCCGAGCATGAGCAGTTCTTC. Translating gives CAISEGVAGGPEHEQFF.

The chain uses TRBV5-1 and TRBJ2-5, with D hard to call. This CDR3 spans 12 amino acids. Germline-derived CDR1 and CDR2 are SGHRS and YFSETQ. Trimming took 4 bases from V and 4 from J, leaving 8 bases between them. DNA for the CDR3: TGCGCCAGCAGCCGGGCAGCAGAGACCCAGTACTTC. Its protein is CASSRAAETQYF. The full variable domain, its missing parts supplied by reference TRBV5-1 and TRBJ2-5, is KAGVTQTPRYLIKTRGQQVTLSCSPISGHRSVSWYQQTPGQGLQFLFEYFSETQRNKGNFPGRFSGRQFSNSRSEMNVSTLELGDSALYLCASSRAAETQYFGPGTRLLVL.

This rearrangement joins TRBV15 to TRBJ2-3; maybe TRBD1 (5 bases). The V end was cut by 1 base, the J end by 2 bases, with 7 bases between. This CDR3 is built from 14 residues. The germline CDR1 and CDR2 sequences are LNHNV and YYDKDF (reference sequence). CDR3 in amino acids: CATSRAGNTDTQYF. The CDR3 bases are TGTGCCACCAGCAGAGCAGGGAACACAGATACGCAGTATTTT.

This rearrangement joins TRBV30 to TRBJ2-7; 9 positions agree with TRBD2. Trimming took 4 bases from V and 3 from J; bases not matched to a gene: 7. The CDR3 length is 14 residues. The germline V gene has CDR1 GTSNPN and CDR2 SVGIG (reference sequence). The CDR3 is CAWTLAGANYEQYF. DNA for the CDR3: TGTGCCTGGACCTTAGCGGGAGCGAACTACGAGCAGTACTTC.

The gene calls are TRBV5-6 and TRBJ2-7; a weak D match, TRBD1 (6 bases). The CDR3 runs 16 residues. V dropped 0 bases and J dropped 2 bases, with 15 bases sitting between them. CDR1 SGHDT and CDR2 YYEEEE come from the germline V gene. The CDR3 protein is CASSLGDRIFAYEQYF. The CDR3 nucleotides are TGTGCCAGCAGCTTGGGTGACAGGATTTTTGCCTACGAGCAGTACTTC.

This chain joins TRBV9 and TRBJ2-1; 9 bases fit TRBD2. Germline trimming cut 0 bases from V and 3 bases from J; bases unmatched to any gene: 1. The germline V gene encodes CDR1 SGDLS and CDR2 YYNGEE. The CDR3 loop spans 15 amino acids. DNA of the CDR3: TGTGCCAGCAGCGTAGAACTAGCGGGCTACAATGAGCAGTTCTTC. Translating gives CASSVELAGYNEQFF.

This clone was counted only a few times. This chain joins TRBV15 and TRBJ2-3; 8 bases agree with TRBD1. The J segment lost 1 base and the V segment lost 3 bases, leaving 6 bases of the junction unmatched. Per the germline V gene, CDR1 is LNHNV and CDR2 is YYDKDF (reference sequence). The CDR3 runs to 16 residues. The CDR3 is CATSRLQGVRTDTQYF. CDR3 DNA: TGTGCCACCAGCAGGTTACAGGGGGTTCGCACAGATACGCAGTATTTT.

This clone was observed a handful of times. The rearrangement joins TRBV30 to TRBJ2-3; a possible D gene is TRBD2 (5 bases). The CDR3 has 15 amino acids. Germline V gives CDR1 GTSNPN, CDR2 SVGIG (reference sequence). The V and J ends lost 0 bases and 0 bases respectively, with 10 bases between them. CDR3 DNA: TGTGCCTGGAGTGTACGTCCGGGGAGCACAGATACGCAGTATTTT. It is translated as CAWSVRPGSTDTQYF.

This chain connects TRBV4-1 to TRBJ2-7; D may be TRBD1 (6 bases). This CDR3 comprises 16 residues. V shed 0 bases and J shed 0 bases, with 12 bases lying between them. Looked up from germline, CDR1 is MGHRA and CDR2 is YSYEKL. The CDR3 DNA is TGCGCCAGCAGCCAAGAATGGGGGCCCCGCTCCTACGAGCAGTACTTC. This translates into CASSQEWGPRSYEQYF.

The chain joins TRBV2 to TRBJ2-7, with TRBD1 matching 9 bases. CDR3 length: 13 residues. Germline V gives CDR1 SNHLY, CDR2 FYNNEI. The ends lost 3 bases at V and 8 bases at J; junction bases unmatched: 5. In DNA form, the CDR3 reads TGTGCCAGCAGTGATACGGACAGGGGAAAGCAGTACTTC. Translating gives CASSDTDRGKQYF.

The chain carries TRBV9 and TRBJ2-5; TRBD1 or TRBD2 may be the D gene (6 bases each). The CDR3 is made up of 16 amino acids. V shed 0 bases and J shed 1 base, with 13 bases lying between them. The V gene's germline CDR1 is SGDLS and CDR2 YYNGEE. The CDR3 region has the DNA TGTGCCAGCAGCGTAGGTCCCCGGGGGCTCCAAGAGACCCAGTACTTC. Residues: CASSVGPRGLQETQYF.

Many counts were recorded for this clone. The chain couples TRBV18 to TRBJ2-3, with 8 bases fitting TRBD2. Per germline, CDR1 KGHSH and CDR2 LQKENI. The CDR3 loop spans 14 amino acids. Unmatched junction bases numbered 10, after V lost 10 bases and J lost 4 bases. The CDR3 region has the DNA TGTGCCACCTCGTCGGGGGGGAGTGCAGATACGCAGTATTTT. As protein: CATSSGGSADTQYF. The variable domain in full, completed from reference TRBV18 and TRBJ2-3, reads NAGVMQNPRHLVRRRGQEARLRCSPMKGHSHVYWYRQLPEEGLKFMVYLQKENIIDESGMPKERFSAEFPKEGPSILRIQQVVRGDSAAYFCATSSGGSADTQYFGPGTRLTVL.

The chain employs TRBV9 and TRBJ2-7; D ambiguous. This CDR3 has 13 amino acids. The germline V gene has CDR1 SGDLS and CDR2 YYNGEE. Between the trimmed V and J ends, which lost 3 bases and 5 bases, there was a span of 12 bases. This chain's CDR3 is CASSEKVSNEQYF. The CDR3 region has the DNA TGTGCCAGCAGCGAGAAGGTCAGTAACGAGCAGTACTTC.

This clone appeared a single time. The chain has TRBV18 and TRBJ2-5; D uncertain. In germline, CDR1 is KGHSH, CDR2 LQKENI. The CDR3 is made up of 11 amino acids. V dropped 5 bases and J dropped 2 bases, with 3 bases sitting between them. CDR3 bases: TGTGCCAGCTCAGAGCAAGAGACCCAGTACTTC. As protein: CASSEQETQYF.

V gene TRBV30 combines with J gene TRBJ2-5; D might be TRBD2 (6 bases). Germline V CDR1 and CDR2: GTSNPN, SVGIG (reference sequence). The CDR3 has 14 residues. V was pared by 1 base and J by 3 bases, with 12 bases between. CDR3 in amino acids: CAWSGAGMEETQYF. CDR3 coding DNA: TGTGCCTGGAGTGGGGCGGGGATGGAAGAGACCCAGTACTTC.

The V gene is TRBV30, the J gene TRBJ1-4, with D perhaps TRBD1 (5 bases). Trimming took off 4 bases at V and 8 bases at J, with 14 bases between the two ends. Germline CDR1 and CDR2: GTSNPN and SVGIG (reference sequence). The CDR3 spans 13 residues. CDR3 sequence reads: CAWKRGKGEKLFF. CDR3 bases: TGTGCCTGGAAGAGGGGAAAAGGAGAAAAACTGTTTTTT.

This chain links TRBV2 with TRBJ2-5; TRBD2 matches at 12 bases. The germline CDR1 and CDR2 sequences are SNHLY and FYNNEI. Trimming took 5 bases from V and 3 from J; bases not matched to a gene: 4. The CDR3 spans 15 residues. In DNA, the CDR3 is TGTGCCAGCAGTCGGACTAGCGGGACCGAAGAGACCCAGTACTTC. This codes for CASSRTSGTEETQYF.